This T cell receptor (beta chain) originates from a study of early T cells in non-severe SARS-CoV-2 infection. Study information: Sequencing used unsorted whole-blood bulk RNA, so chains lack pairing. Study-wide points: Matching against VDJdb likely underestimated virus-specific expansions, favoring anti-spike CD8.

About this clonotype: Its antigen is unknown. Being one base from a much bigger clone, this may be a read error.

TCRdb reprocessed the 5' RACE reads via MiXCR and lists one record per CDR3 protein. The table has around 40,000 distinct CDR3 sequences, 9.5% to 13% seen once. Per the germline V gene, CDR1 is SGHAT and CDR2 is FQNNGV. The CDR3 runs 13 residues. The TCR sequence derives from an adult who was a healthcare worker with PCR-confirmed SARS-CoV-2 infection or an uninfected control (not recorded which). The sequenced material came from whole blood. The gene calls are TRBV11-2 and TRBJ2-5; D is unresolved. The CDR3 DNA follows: TGTGCCAGCAGCTTATTTTTGCGAGAGACCCAGTGCTTC. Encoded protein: CASSLFLRETQCF.